The 5 T cell receptor beta chains below come from one sample, sequenced in a study of response to subunit inactivated influenza vaccine. TCRdb fed the RT-PCR reads into MiXCR, producing one record per CDR3 protein. This repertoire shows roughly 500,000 distinct CDR3 sequences, 20% to 25% found once; its top ten account for 2.8%. Another study also made use of these data, one on T cells expressing NK-cell markers. That source reports: 5'RACE template switching with UMIs produced the TCR beta cDNA.

Material: CD4+ T cells sorted from PBMCs, obtained 11 to 12 days after vaccination. Source of these receptors: a man aged 50-60 years who received an inactivated influenza vaccine.

There are a few counts of this clonotype. The chain is built from TRBV7-9 and TRBJ1-2; D is possibly TRBD1 (5 bases). The germline V and J ends were trimmed by 2 bases and 5 bases, with 12 bases remaining between them. Looked up from germline, CDR1 is SEHNR and CDR2 is FQNEAQ (reference sequence). The CDR3 has 14 residues. As DNA, the CDR3 is TGTGCCAGCAGCTTAAGTGGGGGATCGTATGGCTACACCTTC. Its protein product is CASSLSGGSYGYTF.

The V call is TRBV7-2, the J call TRBJ1-1, with D possibly being TRBD1 (5 bases). CDR3 length equals 15 residues. The V end lost 1 base, the J end lost 6 bases, and 15 bases lay between the germline ends. The germline gives CDR1 SGHTA, CDR2 FQGNSA. CDR3 in amino acids: CASSLEGMGLSEAFF. The CDR3 coding sequence is TGTGCCAGCAGCTTAGAGGGGATGGGTTTGTCTGAAGCTTTCTTT.

This clonotype was seen a few times. The V and J genes are TRBV5-1 and TRBJ2-5; D could derive from TRBD1 or TRBD2 (5 bases each). Germline CDR1 SGHRS, CDR2 YFSETQ. The V and J ends lost 5 bases and 2 bases respectively, with 16 bases between them. There are 15 residues in the CDR3. DNA of the CDR3: TGCGCCAGCAGATTATCCCCGGGGCGTCAAGAGACCCAGTACTTC. Translating gives CASRLSPGRQETQYF.

This clonotype was counted ten times or more. J is TRBJ2-3 and V is TRBV11-2, with D possibly being TRBD2 (6 bases). Germline assignment: CDR1 SGHAT and CDR2 FQNNGV. V was trimmed by 2 bases and J by 0 bases, leaving 21 bases between them. CDR3 length: 19 amino acids. The CDR3 coding sequence is TGTGCCAGCAGCTTAATTTCCGGGAGCTTGGCGACTAGCACAGATACGCAGTATTTT. This sequence encodes CASSLISGSLATSTDTQYF.

The gene calls are TRBV6-5 and TRBJ2-2; D is possibly TRBD1 (7 bases). Germline V CDR1 and CDR2: MNHEY, SVGAGI. The CDR3 totals 15 residues. Trimming stripped 2 bases from V and 7 bases from J, with 14 bases between. CDR3 sequence reads: CASSYMEGAGGELFF. In nucleotides, the CDR3 is TGTGCCAGCAGTTACATGGAGGGGGCAGGCGGGGAGCTGTTTTTT.